This passage covers 14 T cell receptor beta chains from one sample sequenced in a study of cytomegalovirus exposure and HLA in healthy donors. Amplification used 60 Vbeta primers and 13 Jbeta primers. Clones were read by immunoSEQ multiplex PCR, and TCRdb kept only the in-frame ones, dropping some. The sample has around 200,000 clones, around 78% seen once. Sequenced sample: PBMCs. The origin of the receptors is a young man in good health and CMV-seronegative.

The chain employs TRBV2 and TRBJ2-7; D may be TRBD1 (6 bases). Germline V gives CDR1 SNHLY, CDR2 FYNNEI. The V end was cut by 7 bases, the J end by 8 bases, with 18 bases between. The CDR3 sequence is 13 residues long. CDR3 sequence reads: CASNSGQSGKQYF. The DNA of the CDR3 is TGTGCCAGCAATTCAGGACAGTCTGGGAAGCAGTACTTC.

The chain couples TRBV4-1 to TRBJ1-4, with a tentative D call TRBD1 (6 bases). Germline CDR1 is MGHRA and CDR2 is YSYEKL. This CDR3 spans 15 amino acids. Deletions cut 3 bases from V and 7 bases from J, with 15 bases between. CDR3 in amino acids: CASSQPQGASEKLFF. The DNA of the CDR3 is TGCGCCAGCAGCCAGCCACAGGGTGCTAGTGAAAAACTGTTTTTT.

This clone has only one observation. The chain uses TRBV7-9 and TRBJ2-1, with 12 bases matching TRBD2. CDR1 is SEHNR and CDR2 is FQNEAQ in the germline V gene (reference sequence). V trimming: 5 bases; J trimming: 3 bases; junction bases outside the gene matches: 11. The CDR3 totals 18 residues. Here the CDR3 DNA reads TGTGCCAGCAGCCAAGTCCTAGCGGGAGGGCCAATCTACAATGAGCAGTTCTTC. Translating it yields CASSQVLAGGPIYNEQFF.

The J gene is TRBJ1-2, the V gene TRBV27, with 7 nucleotides matching TRBD1. V shed 11 bases, J shed 2 bases, and the junction held 2 bases outside the gene matches. Germline CDR1 MNHEY, CDR2 SMNVEV (reference sequence). CDR3 length: 11 residues. Written as DNA, the CDR3 is TGTGCCGCAGGGGGAAACTATGGCTACACCTTC. Residues: CAAGGNYGYTF.

This chain links TRBV4-1 with TRBJ1-1; D ambiguous. The length of the CDR3 is 13 residues. CDR1 is MGHRA, CDR2 YSYEKL, per germline. The germline V and J ends were trimmed by 0 bases and 1 base, with 3 bases remaining between them. The CDR3 spells CASSQDGNTEAFF. Written as DNA, the CDR3 is TGCGCCAGCAGCCAAGACGGGAACACTGAAGCTTTCTTT.

The chain combines TRBV18 with TRBJ1-2; possibly TRBD1 for D (6 bases). CDR1 is KGHSH and CDR2 is LQKENI in the germline V gene. The CDR3 covers 17 residues. V lost 0 bases, J lost 8 bases, and 22 bases lay in between. CDR3 nucleotide sequence: TGTGCCAGCTCACCACCGTCCTCCCCCCGCACAGGGATCGGCTACACCTTC. It encodes CASSPPSSPRTGIGYTF.

The chain recombines TRBV28 with TRBJ2-1; 9 nucleotides line up with TRBD1. The germline CDR1 and CDR2 sequences are MDHEN and SYDVKM. With 6 bases clipped from V and 12 bases from J, the junction kept 0 bases outside the gene matches. This CDR3 is 10 amino acids long. Written as DNA, the CDR3 is TGTGCCAGCAGACAGGGGGCGCAGTTCTTC. Protein: CASRQGAQFF.

V gene TRBV28 combines with J gene TRBJ1-1, with D perhaps TRBD1 (6 bases). CDR1 and CDR2 from the germline V gene are MDHEN and SYDVKM. Trimming pared 1 base from V and 5 bases from J, leaving 11 bases between. CDR3 length: 14 amino acids. The CDR3 is CASSLSVRGTEAFF. DNA for the CDR3: TGTGCCAGCAGTTTATCGGTTAGGGGGACTGAAGCTTTCTTT.

V is TRBV6-1 and J is TRBJ1-2; D uncertain. The germline V gene encodes CDR1 MNHNS and CDR2 SASEGT. CDR3 length: 14 amino acids. The germline V and J ends were trimmed by 6 bases and 3 bases, with 14 bases remaining between them. The DNA for the CDR3 is TGTGCCAGCAGGCCCCTTGGGCAGGACTATGGCTACACCTTC. Its translation is CASRPLGQDYGYTF.

This sequence joins TRBV7-6 and TRBJ2-7; 7 nucleotides match TRBD2. The junction had 8 bases not matched to a gene; V was cut back by 1 base and J by 5 bases. Germline V gene data show CDR1 as SGHVS and CDR2 as FNYEAQ. The CDR3 spans 15 residues. The CDR3 DNA is TGTGCCAGCAGCTTAGGGGGCGGGAGCAGTAACGAGCAGTACTTC. As protein: CASSLGGGSSNEQYF.

The chain is built from TRBV7-6 and TRBJ2-5, with a possible D match to TRBD2 (6 bases). Trimming stripped 4 bases from V and 9 bases from J, with 9 bases between. From germline, CDR1 is SGHVS and CDR2 FNYEAQ. The CDR3 has 11 amino acids. In DNA, the CDR3 is TGTGCCAGCAGCTCGGGAGCGGCCCAGTACTTC. This translates into CASSSGAAQYF.

The V call is TRBV7-2, the J call TRBJ2-7, with 15 bases that match TRBD2. V gave up 5 bases and J gave up 1 base; unmatched junction bases: 3. The germline gives CDR1 SGHTA, CDR2 FQGNSA. The CDR3 has 16 amino acids. In DNA, the CDR3 is TGTGCCAGCAGCCCAGGGACTAGCGGGAGGTCCTACGAGCAGTACTTC. It yields the protein CASSPGTSGRSYEQYF.

The V gene is TRBV13, the J gene TRBJ2-7, with no clear D. Germline-derived CDR1 and CDR2 are PRHDT and FYEKMQ (reference sequence). CDR3 size: 13 residues. V was pared by 0 bases and J by 1 base, with 4 bases between. As DNA, the CDR3 is TGTGCCAGCAGCTTAGGCCGGTCCTACGAGCAGTACTTC. It is translated as CASSLGRSYEQYF.

The chain has TRBV7-9 and TRBJ1-2; no reliable D call. The germline CDR1 and CDR2 sequences are SEHNR and FQNEAQ (reference sequence). The V gene lost 1 base and the J gene lost 10 bases, with 7 bases spanning the gap. The CDR3 runs 11 residues. DNA of the CDR3: TGTGCCAGCAGCTTAGGGGCAGCCTACACCTTC. This codes for CASSLGAAYTF.